These T cell receptor beta chains were read from a single sample in a study of CXCR3-negative and CXCR3-positive naive CD8 T cells. TCRdb reanalyzed the 5' RACE reads and collapses them to one entry per CDR3 protein, without DNA. The sample data list 75,000 to 95,000 distinct CDR3 sequences. The specimen sequenced was naive CXCR3- CD8+ T cells from blood. The receptors originated from a human donor in good health. Some clones in this sample may be carry-over from other donors' samples. The CDR3 runs from the conserved cysteine through the conserved F or W.

V gene	J gene	CDR3 protein
TRBV29-1	TRBJ2-7	CSVEELAGESF
TRBV7-9	TRBJ1-2	CASSLTNRAYGYTF
TRBV19	TRBJ1-1	CATDPGQGSLGTEAFF
TRBV29-1	TRBJ1-2	CSVVGTDYGYTF
TRBV20-1	TRBJ2-5	CSARGGARQETQYF
TRBV4-1	TRBJ2-7	CASSQASTSYEQYF
TRBV12-3/TRBV12-4	TRBJ2-5	CASTPTVAGVETQYF
TRBV14	TRBJ2-7	CASSHPAQRAYEQYF
TRBV7-9	TRBJ1-3	CASTLRGEEGRSGNTIYF
TRBV7-2	TRBJ2-7	CASSLSSGSEQYF
TRBV7-8	TRBJ1-1	CASSTQGADTEAFF
TRBV14	TRBJ2-4	CATAYGGPGDIQYF
TRBV21-1	TRBJ2-7	CASPGLAFHEQYF
TRBV29-1	TRBJ2-7	CSVEPPGGEFEQYF
TRBV10-3	TRBJ2-1	CAISEDGLAGDDEQFF
TRBV29-1	TRBJ1-2	CSVEDGRHHYGYTF
TRBV11-2	TRBJ2-2	CASSTLQGANTGELFF
TRBV28	TRBJ2-5	CASIDRDQETQYF
TRBV4-3	TRBJ2-1	CASSQREYNEQFF
TRBV29-1	TRBJ2-7	CSAGDRDYEQYF
TRBV4-2	TRBJ1-1	CASSQDLGLGPRGMAEAFF
TRBV5-1	TRBJ1-1	CASSSGQGSTEAFF
TRBV29-1	TRBJ2-4	CSVEGQGVGVAKNIQYF
TRBV6-5	TRBJ2-3	CASSSGQGVTDTQYF
TRBV14	TRBJ2-1	CASSQPITSGVSRNSYNEQFF
TRBV12-3/TRBV12-4	TRBJ1-2	CASSSDSHYGYTF
TRBV6-1	TRBJ2-1	CASSEEPGLAGDNEQFF
TRBV28	TRBJ2-1	CASFRSVDEQFF
TRBV20-1	TRBJ2-1	CSDIPLTSGALGEQFF
TRBV28	TRBJ2-1	CASSLPGQRERNEQFF
TRBV15	TRBJ2-3	CATSTTGTSTDTQYF
TRBV10-3	TRBJ1-2	CAISETGARYGYTF
TRBV21-1	TRBJ1-6	CASSGTGVGGYSPLHF
TRBV12-3/TRBV12-4	TRBJ2-1	CASSPGQGRGLAENSYNEQFF
TRBV7-9	TRBJ2-5	CASSYIRQGKETQYF
TRBV14	TRBJ2-3	CASSLTGGADTQYF
TRBV14	TRBJ2-1	CASSHTFIESSYNEQFF
TRBV27	TRBJ2-2	CAGSLWVNSAYTGELFF